This TCR beta chain was recovered during a study of CD8+CD57+ T cells in acquired aplastic anemia. For the study at large: Recorded DNA amounts for sorted CD4+ and CD8+ cells had an average of roughly 3.4 ug. On average, healthy donors gave some 11 million reads for CD4+ cells. Findings and caveats of the study: Patients had roughly 29 CD8+ CDR3 sequences in common with controls (the shared set).

The use of genomic DNA as template underpinned the TCR beta VDJ and CDR3 profiling. TCRdb analysed the reads with MiXCR anew, one entry per CDR3 protein. The profile shows roughly 81,000 distinct CDR3 sequences, approximately 46% of them singletons. This clonotype was counted many times. The antigen remains unidentified. Trimming left V 6 bases short and J 8 bases short, with 10 bases between. This CDR3 is built from 11 residues. This TCR came from a human donor in good health, serving as a control. The V and J genes are TRBV12-3 or TRBV12-4 and TRBJ1-1; TRBD1 might be the D (5 bases). The sample was sorted CD4+, CD8+, or CD8+CD57+ T cells (not recorded which) from PBMCs. This CDR3 reads CASSQGREAFF. The CDR3 bases are TGTGCCAGCAGCCAGGGACGGGAAGCTTTCTTT.